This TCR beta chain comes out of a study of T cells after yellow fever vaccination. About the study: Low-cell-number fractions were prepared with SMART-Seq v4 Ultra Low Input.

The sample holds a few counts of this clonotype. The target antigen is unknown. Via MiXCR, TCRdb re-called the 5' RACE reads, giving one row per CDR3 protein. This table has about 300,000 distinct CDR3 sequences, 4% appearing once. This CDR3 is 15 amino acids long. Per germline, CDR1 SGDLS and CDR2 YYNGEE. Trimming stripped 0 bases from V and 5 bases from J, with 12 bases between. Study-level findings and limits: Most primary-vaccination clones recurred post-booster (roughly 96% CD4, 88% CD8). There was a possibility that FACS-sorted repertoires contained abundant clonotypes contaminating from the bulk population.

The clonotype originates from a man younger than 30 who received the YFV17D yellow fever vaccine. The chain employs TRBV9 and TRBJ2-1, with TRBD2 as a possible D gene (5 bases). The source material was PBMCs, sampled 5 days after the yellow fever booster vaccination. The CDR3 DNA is TGTGCCAGCAGCGTAGCTAGGACGACTAACAATGAGCAGTTCTTC. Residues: CASSVARTTNNEQFF.